These T cell receptor beta chains were read from a single sample in a study of graft-versus-host responses after intestinal transplantation. This table comes from immunoSEQ multiplex PCR, and its TCRdb copy is limited to in-frame clones, with some not included. The sample has under 90,000 clones, 85% to 95% seen once. For these receptors, no antigen is known. The sequencing used unstimulated CD4+ T cells sorted from spleen or lymph node cells, collected before transplant. The origin of the receptors is a human donor who was the organ donor for an intestinal transplant. Each CDR3 is given with its conserved first and last residue. The D gene is left open where the match is weak. Expanded clones get a size class; other rows say once, few or many, or leave the size out.

TRBV2	12	TRBJ1-2	NA	NA	TGTGCCAGCAGTGACAGCGGCTATGGCTACACCTTC	CASSDSGYGYTF
TRBV6-6	15	TRBJ2-2	TRBD1	NA	TGTGCCAGCAGTTACCCCGACAGGGGTAGTCGGGAGCTGTTTTTT	CASSYPDRGSRELFF
TRBV2	14	TRBJ1-1	NA	NA	TGTGCCAGCAGCCCAGGGGACCTGAACACTGAAGCTTTCTTT	CASSPGDLNTEAFF
TRBV28	15	TRBJ2-7	TRBD1	NA	TGTGCCAGCGGGGGCTGTGGGACAGCCCACTACGAGCAGTACTTC	CASGGCGTAHYEQYF
TRBV11-3	15	TRBJ2-3	TRBD1	once	TGTGCCAGCAGCTTAGGGACAGGTCACACAGATACGCAGTATTTT	CASSLGTGHTDTQYF
TRBV11-1	15	TRBJ2-2	NA	NA	TGTGCCAGCAGCTTAGATTCAGTGAACACCGGGGAGCTGTTTTTT	CASSLDSVNTGELFF
TRBV7-9	17	TRBJ1-5	TRBD1	NA	TGTGCCAGCAGCTTAGCAACTGGGACAGGGAATGTCCAGCCCCAGCATTTT	CASSLATGTGNVQPQHF
TRBV11-2	14	TRBJ2-3	NA	NA	TGTGCCAGCAGCCCAGGGGATTTGGCAGATACGCAGTATTTT	CASSPGDLADTQYF
TRBV5-6	15	TRBJ2-5	TRBD2	NA	TGTGCCAGCAGCTTGGCGGGGACTACCTTAGAGACCCAGTACTTC	CASSLAGTTLETQYF
TRBV28	16	TRBJ2-7	TRBD2	NA	TGTGCCAGCACCCGGACACTAGCGGGAGGGCCAGACGAGCAGTACTTC	CASTRTLAGGPDEQYF
TRBV7-3	14	TRBJ2-4	NA	NA	TGTGCCAGCAGCTTAGGACAGAGCAAAAACATTCAGTACTTC	CASSLGQSKNIQYF
TRBV18	16	TRBJ2-5	NA	NA	TGTGCCAGCTCACCGCGGGAAATAAGGACACAAGAGACCCAGTACTTC	CASSPREIRTQETQYF
TRBV27	16	TRBJ1-1	NA	NA	TGTGCCAGCAGTCGCCGGAGCGGGCAATCGAACACTGAAGCTTTCTTT	CASSRRSGQSNTEAFF
TRBV7-9	14	TRBJ1-4	NA	NA	TGTGCCAGCAGCCAGACAGCTTATAATGAAAAACTGTTTTTT	CASSQTAYNEKLFF
TRBV11-2	12	TRBJ2-4	TRBD2	NA	TGTGCCAGCAGCGCCCGACTAGCCCGGCAGTACTTC	CASSARLARQYF
TRBV25-1	13	TRBJ2-3	NA	NA	TGTGCCAGCAGTGAATATAGCCCAGATACGCAGTATTTT	CASSEYSPDTQYF
TRBV5-4	17	TRBJ1-3	TRBD1	NA	TGTGCCAGCAGCCAAGGACAGGCGGGTGGCTCTGGAAACACCATATATTTT	CASSQGQAGGSGNTIYF
TRBV18	13	TRBJ2-7	TRBD1	NA	TGTGCCAGCTCACCTGACAGGGGGCGGGAGCAGTACTTC	CASSPDRGREQYF
TRBV27	15	TRBJ2-7	TRBD1	NA	TGTGCCAGCAGACTATCGACAGGGGATGGTTACGAGCAGTACTTC	CASRLSTGDGYEQYF
TRBV19	15	TRBJ2-7	NA	NA	TGTGCCAGTAGTATAGAAAGCGGGCGACCCTACGAGCAGTACTTC	CASSIESGRPYEQYF
TRBV6-4	13	TRBJ2-3	NA	NA	TGTGCCAGCAGTGACGCGGGAAGGAATACGCAGTATTTT	CASSDAGRNTQYF
TRBV10-2	15	TRBJ1-6	NA	NA	TGCGCCAGCAGGATGTTTGGCAGCGCTAATTCACCCCTCCACTTT	CASRMFGSANSPLHF
TRBV10-1	14	TRBJ2-1	TRBD2	NA	TGCGCCAGCAGTGACGAGCGGGGGGCTGGAGAGCAGTTCTTC	CASSDERGAGEQFF
TRBV4-1	14	TRBJ2-7	NA	NA	TGCGCCAGCAGCCCGTTTAGCACTCCCTACGAGCAGTACTTC	CASSPFSTPYEQYF
TRBV18	14	TRBJ1-2	TRBD1	NA	TGTGCCAGCTCACCACCTGGCAGGGGGCCTGGCTACACCTTC	CASSPPGRGPGYTF
TRBV5-1	14	TRBJ1-1	NA	NA	TGCGCCAGCAGCTTGGCCGGGATGAACACTGAAGCTTTCTTT	CASSLAGMNTEAFF
TRBV10-3	14	TRBJ2-5	TRBD2	NA	TGTGCCATCAGTGTAGCGGGGGGCCAAGAGACCCAGTACTTC	CAISVAGGQETQYF
TRBV2	14	TRBJ2-1	NA	NA	TGTGCCAGCAGCAGGACTCAAAACCTAAATGAGCAGTTCTTC	CASSRTQNLNEQFF
TRBV5-1	15	TRBJ2-3	TRBD1	NA	TGCGCCAGCAGCGTAACGACAGGGGTGACAGATACGCAGTATTTT	CASSVTTGVTDTQYF
TRBV10-3	14	TRBJ2-7	NA	NA	TGTGCCATCAGTGAACAGGGCCCTCGGTACGAGCAGTACTTC	CAISEQGPRYEQYF
TRBV7-6	14	TRBJ1-5	NA	NA	TGTGCCAGTGGAGAGGGGACACTCAATCAGCCCCAGCATTTT	CASGEGTLNQPQHF
TRBV7-6	15	TRBJ2-1	TRBD2	NA	TGTGCCAGCAGCTTCAGAGGACTAGCGGGAAATGAGCAGTTCTTC	CASSFRGLAGNEQFF
TRBV7-2	13	TRBJ1-1	NA	NA	TGTGCCAGCAGCTTGAGACAGAGCATTGAAGCTTTCTTT	CASSLRQSIEAFF
TRBV21-1	18	TRBJ2-7	NA	NA	TGTGCCAGCAGCAAAACCCAGGGCGCGGGGGAAATAGTTTGCGAGCAGTACTTC	CASSKTQGAGEIVCEQYF
TRBV5-6	16	TRBJ1-4	NA	NA	TGTGCCAGCAGCTTGGCTGGGGCAGCTAATAATGAAAAACTGTTTTTT	CASSLAGAANNEKLFF
TRBV6-5	12	TRBJ2-7	TRBD1	once	TGTGCCACTAACAGGGGGCACTACGAGCAGTACTTC	CATNRGHYEQYF
TRBV4-1	13	TRBJ1-1	NA	NA	TGCGCCAGCTCAGAACGGGTGAACACTGAAGCTTTCTTT	CASSERVNTEAFF
TRBV5-5	19	TRBJ2-1	TRBD2	NA	TGTGCCAGCAGCAGAGGACTAGCGGGGGGCCGGATATCCTACAATGAGCAGTTCTTC	CASSRGLAGGRISYNEQFF
TRBV2	14	TRBJ1-2	NA	NA	TGTGCCAGCAGTTATGACAGGTTATTCTATGGCTACACCTTC	CASSYDRLFYGYTF
TRBV19	15	TRBJ1-4	TRBD1	NA	TGTGCCAGTAGTATGAACGCCAGGGGGCGTGAAAAACTGTTTTTT	CASSMNARGREKLFF
TRBV11-2	17	TRBJ2-3	TRBD1	NA	TGTGCCAGCAGCTCTCCCTCTGGACAGGGTTTCACAGATACGCAGTATTTT	CASSSPSGQGFTDTQYF
TRBV2	12	TRBJ2-5	NA	NA	TGTGCCAGCAATTTGGAGACGGAGACCCAGTACTTC	CASNLETETQYF
TRBV10-3	13	TRBJ2-7	NA	NA	TGTGCCATCAAGGTGACAGATTCCCCCGAGCAGTACTTC	CAIKVTDSPEQYF
TRBV7-8	14	TRBJ1-1	TRBD1	NA	TGTGCCAGCAGCTCACGGACAGGATCCACTGAAGCTTTCTTT	CASSSRTGSTEAFF
TRBV6-1	14	TRBJ1-2	NA	NA	TGTGCCAGCACCAAGACAGACGGATTCTATGGCTACACCTTC	CASTKTDGFYGYTF
TRBV4-1	15	TRBJ1-2	TRBD1	once	TGCGCCAGCAGCCAGGCAGACAGGGGCGGTAGAGGCTACACCTTC	CASSQADRGGRGYTF
TRBV4-1	18	TRBJ2-1	TRBD1	once	TGCGCCAGCAGCCGACCACCTCTGGGACAGGGGGCTTACAATGAGCAGTTCTTC	CASSRPPLGQGAYNEQFF
TRBV11-3	17	TRBJ2-1	NA	NA	TGTGCCAGCAGCTTAGATTCCGCGCAGGGCGGCTACAATGAGCAGTTCTTC	CASSLDSAQGGYNEQFF
TRBV7-6	16	TRBJ1-1	TRBD1	NA	TGTGCCAGCAGGTTGACAGGGTGGTCGGAGTGCACTGAAGCTTTCTTT	CASRLTGWSECTEAFF
TRBV6-5	15	TRBJ2-1	TRBD2	NA	TGTGCCAGCAGTGCCCCAGCGGGGGGCTACAATGAGCAGTTCTTC	CASSAPAGGYNEQFF
TRBV6-5	15	TRBJ2-7	TRBD2	NA	TGTGCCAGCACCCCACTAGCGGGGGGTCCCTACGAGCAGTACTTC	CASTPLAGGPYEQYF
TRBV11-2	17	TRBJ2-1	TRBD1	NA	TGTGCCAGCAGCTTAGGAAAGGGACAGGGGTTGTGGGATGAGCAGTTCTTC	CASSLGKGQGLWDEQFF
TRBV28	15	TRBJ2-3	NA	NA	TGTGCCAGCAGTTCACAGCGGCCCTTGGTAGATACGCAGTATTTT	CASSSQRPLVDTQYF
TRBV5-8	16	TRBJ2-1	TRBD2	NA	TGTGCCAGCAGCACCCGACTAGCCCTCTCCTACAATGAGCAGTTCTTC	CASSTRLALSYNEQFF
TRBV11-3	14	TRBJ2-5	NA	NA	TGTGCCAGCTCTCGTCGGTTGAACCAAGAGACCCAGTACTTC	CASSRRLNQETQYF
TRBV28	15	TRBJ2-1	TRBD1	NA	TGTGCCAGCATCGTGGCCAGGGGGTCTTACAATGAGCAGTTCTTC	CASIVARGSYNEQFF
TRBV28	12	TRBJ2-7	TRBD1	NA	TGTGCCAGTAGACAGGGGTCCTACGAGCAGTACTTC	CASRQGSYEQYF
TRBV7-6	15	TRBJ1-2	TRBD1	NA	TGTGCCAGCAGCTTAGCGGCTGGACAGGTCTATGGCTACACCTTC	CASSLAAGQVYGYTF
TRBV2	14	TRBJ1-5	NA	NA	TGTGCCAGCAGTGAAGAGGGAGGAAATCAGCCCCAGCATTTT	CASSEEGGNQPQHF
TRBV28	14	TRBJ1-2	TRBD1	NA	TGTGCCAGCAGTTTGCAGGGGGCAGTCTATGGCTACACCTTC	CASSLQGAVYGYTF